The sequence of this TCR beta chain was determined in a study of post-analysis software for immune sequencing data. Across the whole study: Recorded disease courses covered relapsing-remitting, secondary progressive and progressive-relapsing multiple sclerosis. Some patients had no subtype annotation.

With respect to this clonotype: Antigen: not known.

General study results and limits: A significant reduction in normalized Chao1 diversity was observed in multiple sclerosis patients versus controls. In patients, about five TRBV segments were more frequent than in controls, with TRBV5-6, TRBV5-1 and TRBV20-1 among them. The F measure placed samples prepared in the same batch into strongly shared clusters.

Losses at the gene ends were 4 bases for V and 2 bases for J; bases not matched to a gene: 4. The CDR3 consists of 14 residues. The germline CDR1 and CDR2 sequences are LGHNT and FRNRAP. Unique molecular identifiers had been added to the TCR beta cDNA libraries. A population of roughly 0.9 to 11 million T cells gave rise to about 500,000 cDNA molecules. One entry per CDR3 protein, called by TCRdb with MiXCR from the PCR reads. The repertoire includes under 900,000 distinct CDR3 sequences, roughly 58% of them detected once, and 4.6% sits in the top ten. The chain carries TRBV12-5 and TRBJ2-5; 7 nucleotides align to TRBD2. The sequenced material came from blood. This clonotype was obtained from a girl aged 10 to 17 with multiple sclerosis. For the CDR3, the DNA is TGTGCTAGTGGTTCTTTGGGACTACAAGAGACCCAGTACTTC. This gives the protein CASGSLGLQETQYF.